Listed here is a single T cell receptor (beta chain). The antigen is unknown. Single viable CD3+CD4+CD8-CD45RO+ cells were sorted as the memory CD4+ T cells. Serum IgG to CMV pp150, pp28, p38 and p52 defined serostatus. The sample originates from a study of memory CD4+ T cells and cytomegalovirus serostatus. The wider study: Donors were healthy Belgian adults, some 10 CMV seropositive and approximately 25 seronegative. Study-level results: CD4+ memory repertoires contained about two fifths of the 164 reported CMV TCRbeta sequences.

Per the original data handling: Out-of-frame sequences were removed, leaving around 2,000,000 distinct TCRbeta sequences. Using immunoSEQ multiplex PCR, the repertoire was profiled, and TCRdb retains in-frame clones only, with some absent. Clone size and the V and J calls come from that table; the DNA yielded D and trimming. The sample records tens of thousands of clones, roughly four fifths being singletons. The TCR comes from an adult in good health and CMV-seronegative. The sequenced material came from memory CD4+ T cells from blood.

The CDR3 protein is CASSPWERTDTQYF. The CDR3 coding sequence is TGTGCCAGCAGCCCGTGGGAGAGAACAGATACGCAGTATTTT. The rearrangement joins TRBV7-2 to TRBJ2-3, with D possibly TRBD2 on 5 matching bases. The V end lost 5 bases, the J end lost 3 bases, and 12 bases lay between the germline ends. This CDR3 contains 14 residues. The germline V gene encodes CDR1 SGHTA and CDR2 FQGNSA.